The T cell receptor (beta chain) described here comes from a study of blood T cell repertoires in COVID-19 (dated by TCRdb to 2018 to 2021). For the wider study: Collaborator samples came from the United States, Italy and Spain and covered acute and convalescent phases of COVID-19. The prospective study material was composed of cDNA or gDNA derived from T cells, B-cell-depleted T cells, or PBMCs. Deeply sampled blood TCRbeta repertoires from subjects exposed to, actively infected with, or recovered from COVID-19 were included in the dataset. A freely available public database, intended as a resource for researchers studying the immune response to SARS-CoV-2, is where the repertoires were released. Samples were obtained from the ongoing ImmuneRACE study (first 160 participants) and from approximately 1,200 subjects provided by 6 global collaborators. Sample metadata almost always included a de-identified subject ID, COVID-19 status, age in years and sex. Where available, HLA class I and class II types were obtained from metadata supplied by the sample provider rather than from assay-based typing. The research as a whole found: Clinical and demographic metadata were provided uncurated, with the amount varying by source and participant.

As concerns this clone: Its recognized antigen is unknown. No much larger clonotype is one base removed from it; base qualities were not supplied.

TCRbeta CDR3 regions were amplified from genomic DNA using the immunoSEQ Assay, a bias-controlled multiplex PCR. The authors' analysis ran thus. Nucleated cell counts per sample were estimated from amplification of reference gene primers within the assay. To quantify the absolute abundance of each unique TCRbeta CDR3 rearrangement, sequence reads were collapsed and filtered. For each sample, productive Simpson clonality was calculated as the square root of Simpson's diversity index over productive rearrangements. TCRdb re-hosts the immuneACCESS table, in-frame sequences only. Its copies lack some clones; in the studies checked, an unresolved V gene accounts for under half of them, and the cause for the rest is not known. V and J calls and clone size are copied from that table; D and trimming were computed from the DNA. The sample table records approximately 190,000 clones; around 84% of these occur just once. The ten top clones hold 13% to 15% of the sample.

At the junction V is shortened by 4 bases and J by 4 bases; bases outside the gene matches: 8. The germline V gene sets CDR1 to SGHTA and CDR2 to FQGNSA. The cysteine opens and the phenylalanine closes a CDR3 of 16 amino acids. Solely the CDR3 DNA is kept, with 48 bases framed from the first base. Collaborating institutions collected whole blood in K2EDTA tubes following their own protocols. For TCRbeta analysis, collaborators shipped samples as frozen whole blood, isolated PBMCs, or DNA extracted from either of those sample types. Rearrangement joined TRBV7-2 to TRBJ1-2, and TRBD1 matches 11 of the central bases. This receptor was obtained from a man aged 30 to 39 with active or convalescent COVID-19. Sequenced material: peripheral blood. The CDR3 region: CASSSGQGAKGYGYTF. Read as DNA, the sequence is TGTGCCAGCAGCTCCGGACAGGGGGCTAAGGGCTATGGCTACACCTTC.